Following are 28 T cell receptor beta chains from one sample sequenced in a study of shared clonotypes between healthy human individuals. Sequencing was performed with immunoSEQ multiplex PCR; in TCRdb, only in-frame clones are kept and a portion is missing. The sample includes roughly 500,000 clones, 81% of them seen just once. Sequenced sample: PBMCs. The receptors come from a woman between 40 and 55 years old in good health. Some clones in this sample may be carry-over from other donors' samples.

This chain uses TRBV4-1 with TRBJ1-4; TRBD1 might be the D (5 bases). V was trimmed by 3 bases and J by 12 bases, leaving 23 bases between them. The CDR3 sequence is 16 residues long. CDR1 is MGHRA, CDR2 YSYEKL, per germline. CDR3 amino acids: CASSHKIGRGNTELFF. The CDR3 region has the DNA TGCGCCAGCAGCCATAAGATCGGGAGGGGAAATACAGAACTGTTTTTT.

This clone was counted a single time. Other nucleotide sequences in the sample specify the same CDR3. The chain joins TRBV11-2 to TRBJ1-1; possibly TRBD1 for D (5 bases). V was cut by 4 bases and J by 1 base, with 13 bases left in between. This CDR3 is 15 amino acids long. Germline CDR1 reads SGHAT; CDR2 reads FQNNGV. CDR3 residues: CASSSHPGQNTEAFF. CDR3 in DNA: TGTGCCAGCAGCTCACATCCCGGACAGAACACTGAAGCTTTCTTT.

This rearrangement joins TRBV5-1 to TRBJ2-7, with D maybe TRBD1 (6 bases). Germline assignment: CDR1 SGHRS and CDR2 YFSETQ. V lost 4 bases, J lost 2 bases, and 13 bases lay in between. This CDR3 has 14 amino acids. CDR3 in amino acids: CASSLSGQTYEQYF. CDR3 coding DNA: TGCGCCAGCAGCCTCTCGGGACAAACCTACGAGCAGTACTTC.

V usage is TRBV6-1 and J usage is TRBJ1-1; D unclear. This CDR3 is 15 amino acids long. The V end lost 2 bases, the J end lost 0 bases, and 10 bases lay between the germline ends. From germline, CDR1 is MNHNS and CDR2 SASEGT. The chain's CDR3 is CASSEIPVLNTEAFF. The CDR3 DNA reads TGTGCCAGCAGTGAAATCCCGGTTTTGAACACTGAAGCTTTCTTT.

The gene calls are TRBV7-3 and TRBJ2-7; D gene unclear. Trimming cost V 5 bases and J 3 bases, with 11 bases left between them. The CDR3 runs 13 residues. Per germline, CDR1 SGHTA and CDR2 FQGTGA. The DNA of the CDR3 is TGTGCCAGCAGCCCATCGTCCAGCTACGAGCAGTACTTC. It is translated as CASSPSSSYEQYF.

In DNA form, the CDR3 reads TGTGCCAGCAGCTTGATGGCAGGGCTTTACTATGGCTACACCTTC. Residues: CASSLMAGLYYGYTF. The J gene is TRBJ1-2, the V gene TRBV5-6, with D perhaps TRBD1 (5 bases). The CDR3 spans 15 residues. CDR1 is SGHDT, CDR2 YYEEEE, per germline. V lost 1 base and J lost 3, with 13 bases in between.

The chain has TRBV21-1 and TRBJ1-5; the D call TRBD1 from the table was never checked on the DNA. TRBV21-1 is recorded as a pseudogene. The CDR3 contains 16 residues. As DNA, the CDR3 is TGTGCCAGCAGCAGACAGGGGTTGTTTAGCAATCAGCCCCAGCATTTT. Protein sequence: CASSRQGLFSNQPQHF.

About this clone itself: A far larger clone is one nucleotide away, so this likely arose from a read error. The same CDR3 is also encoded by other DNA sequences in this sample. V is TRBV7-7 and J is TRBJ2-7, with a weak D call TRBD2 (5 bases). The CDR3 has 14 residues. The germline CDR1 and CDR2 sequences are SSHAT and FNYEAQ (reference sequence). Trimming cost V 2 bases and J 6 bases, with 14 bases left between them. CDR3 DNA sequence: TGTGCCAGCAGCTTACAACCGGGGTCTAGCGAGCAGTACTTC. It encodes CASSLQPGSSEQYF.

V is TRBV6-1 and J is TRBJ2-1; TRBD1 matches 9 bases. V was pared by 1 base and J by 13 bases, with 5 bases of the junction left unmatched. Germline values: CDR1 MNHNS, CDR2 SASEGT. The CDR3 totals 13 residues. The CDR3 sequence: CASSEGGTGNQFF. In DNA, the CDR3 is TGTGCCAGCAGTGAAGGAGGGACAGGGAATCAGTTCTTC.

Regarding this clone: Within the sample, other DNA sequences also encode this same CDR3. V and J are TRBV9 and TRBJ2-1; the match to TRBD2 covers 11 bases. The CDR3 runs to 15 residues. Germline assignment: CDR1 SGDLS and CDR2 YYNGEE. V dropped 4 bases and J dropped 5; count of bases not matched to a gene: 5. The CDR3 here is CASSFSGRADNEQFF. CDR3 DNA sequence: TGTGCCAGCAGCTTTAGCGGGAGGGCCGACAATGAGCAGTTCTTC.

As regards this clone: With only one base between it and a far larger clone, this is likely a read error. The sample has other DNA sequences that encode this CDR3 too. V usage is TRBV11-2 and J usage is TRBJ2-5; possible D gene TRBD2, 11 bases. V lost 4 bases and J 5 bases, leaving 20 bases between the germline ends. Germline assignment: CDR1 SGHAT and CDR2 FQNNGV. This CDR3 is 16 amino acids long. The CDR3 nucleotides are TGTGCCAGCAGCTCGAGACTAGCGGGACAGGGGGAGACCCAGTACTTC. It yields the protein CASSSRLAGQGETQYF.

The rearrangement uses TRBV10-2 and TRBJ1-1; tentatively, D is TRBD1 (5 bases). The V gene's germline CDR1 is WSHSY and CDR2 SAAADI. V gave up 6 bases and J gave up 2 bases, with 13 bases separating them. This CDR3 has 14 amino acids. CDR3 bases: TGCGCCAGCAGGGAAGTGGGGGTCAACACTGAAGCTTTCTTT. Protein sequence: CASREVGVNTEAFF.

This clone showed up many times. This same CDR3 is encoded by further DNA sequences in the sample. This sequence joins TRBV4-1 and TRBJ2-3, with D unresolved. CDR3 length: 16 amino acids. The V gene lost 2 bases and the J gene lost 1 base, with 13 bases spanning the gap. Germline V CDR1 and CDR2: MGHRA, YSYEKL. The CDR3 loop reads CASSQLSLPGTDTQYF. The DNA for the CDR3 is TGCGCCAGCAGCCAACTTTCCCTACCCGGCACAGATACGCAGTATTTT.

To note about this clone: With a far larger clone one base away, a read error is the likely cause. The same CDR3 arises from other DNA sequences in this sample as well. The gene calls are TRBV30 and TRBJ1-1; no firm D call. The CDR3 consists of 13 residues. The germline CDR1 and CDR2 sequences are GTSNPN and SVGIG (reference sequence). The CDR3 nucleotides are TGTGCCTGGAATCGGCTGGGGAACACCGAAGCTTTCTTT. Translating gives CAWNRLGNTEAFF. The full variable domain, completed using reference TRBV30 and TRBJ1-1, is SQTIHQWPATLVQPVGSPLSLECTVEGTSNPNLYWYRQAAGRGLQLLFYSVGIGQISSEVPQNLSASRPQDRQFILSSKKLLLSDSGFYLCAWNRLGNTEAFFGQGTRLTVV.

This clone showed up many times. This sample also contains other DNA sequences that code for the same CDR3. The chain carries TRBV5-5 and TRBJ1-4; the match to TRBD1 covers 7 bases. The germline V gene has CDR1 SGHKS and CDR2 YYEKEE (reference sequence). Trimming cost V 4 bases and J 6 bases; bases outside gene matches: 9. The CDR3 spans 15 residues. The CDR3 nucleotides read TGTGCCAGCAGCAGTCCCGGGACAGTGGATGAAAAACTGTTTTTT. Protein: CASSSPGTVDEKLFF.

The chain uses TRBV7-8 and TRBJ1-5; D call uncertain. The length of the CDR3 is 16 residues. Trimming cost V 3 bases and J 4 bases, with 16 bases left between them. CDR1 is SGHVS, CDR2 FQNEAQ, per germline. The CDR3, as DNA: TGTGCCAGCAGCTTTGGGTCGAATCCCTTTAATCAGCCCCAGCATTTT. This encodes CASSFGSNPFNQPQHF.

The chain uses TRBV6-5 and TRBJ2-5; 7 bases are a match to TRBD1. This CDR3 is built from 13 residues. Germline V gene lookup returns CDR1 MNHEY and CDR2 SVGAGI. Germline trimming cut 2 bases from V and 3 bases from J; bases unmatched to any gene: 0. CDR3 sequence (DNA): TGTGCCAGCAGTTACGGGACAGAAGAGACCCAGTACTTC. Translated, it gives CASSYGTEETQYF.

The chain links TRBV13 to TRBJ1-2, with no clear D. V was cut by 6 bases and J by 7 bases, with 15 bases left in between. The germline gives CDR1 PRHDT, CDR2 FYEKMQ (reference sequence). The CDR3 covers 13 residues. As DNA, the CDR3 is TGTGCCAGCAGTAGGTTACCCATGAGTGGCTACACCTTC. Translation: CASSRLPMSGYTF.

To note about this clone: It may be a read error: a sequence one base away is much more abundant. J is TRBJ2-7 and V is TRBV19; D possibly matches TRBD1 or TRBD2 (5 bases each). V was shortened by 3 bases and J by 2 bases, with 17 bases between the two germline ends. The CDR3 is 16 residues long. Germline CDR1 is LNHDA and CDR2 is SQIVND (reference sequence). The CDR3 nucleotides read TGTGCCAGTAGTATGGGGCTAGCCGGTAGCACCTACGAGCAGTACTTC. This gives the protein CASSMGLAGSTYEQYF.

The chain couples TRBV30 to TRBJ2-1; TRBD2 agrees at 12 bases. Germline CDR1 is GTSNPN and CDR2 is SVGIG (reference sequence). CDR3 size: 14 residues. Germline trimming cut 7 bases from V and 7 bases from J; bases unmatched to any gene: 8. The DNA of the CDR3 is TGTGCCTTGGAGGTTGGACTAGCGGGGAATGAGCAGTTCTTC. Translation: CALEVGLAGNEQFF.

About this clone: This same CDR3 is encoded by further DNA sequences in the sample. The chain links TRBV14 to TRBJ2-7, with 13 positions matching TRBD2. CDR1 is SGHDN and CDR2 is FVKESK in the germline V gene. This CDR3 region has 15 residues. V shed 1 base and J 3 bases; nucleotides not matched to a gene: 0. The DNA for the CDR3 is TGTGCCAGCAGCCAAGGACTAGCGGGAGGCTACGAGCAGTACTTC. Protein: CASSQGLAGGYEQYF.

This clone appeared a few times. Given a much more abundant clone one base away, this may be a read error. This same CDR3 is encoded by further DNA sequences in the sample. The V gene is TRBV5-1, the J gene TRBJ2-3; D may be TRBD1 (6 bases). V dropped 4 bases and J dropped 4 bases, with 19 bases sitting between them. The CDR3 runs 16 residues. Germline CDR1 reads SGHRS; CDR2 reads YFSETQ. CDR3 sequence reads: CASSVYGTPGSDTQYF. As DNA, the CDR3 is TGCGCCAGCAGCGTCTACGGGACACCCGGCTCAGATACGCAGTATTTT.

Comment on this clone: The likely explanation is a read error, given a far larger clone one base away. The rearrangement uses TRBV30 and TRBJ2-1; 8 bases are shared with TRBD2. The V segment lost 6 bases and the J segment 7 bases; nucleotides outside the gene matches: 14. The germline V gene encodes CDR1 GTSNPN and CDR2 SVGIG (reference sequence). The CDR3 is 15 amino acids. CDR3 amino acids: CACKDPGLDGNEQFF. CDR3 DNA sequence: TGTGCCTGTAAAGACCCGGGACTAGATGGAAATGAGCAGTTCTTC.

The chain combines TRBV5-1 with TRBJ1-4; D might be TRBD1 (6 bases). The germline V gene has CDR1 SGHRS and CDR2 YFSETQ. The CDR3 totals 14 residues. V gave up 2 bases and J gave up 7 bases, with 12 bases separating them. The CDR3 region has the DNA TGCGCCAGCAGCTTAGGGGGGCAGGGTGAAAAACTGTTTTTT. This encodes CASSLGGQGEKLFF.

J is TRBJ1-5 and V is TRBV19, with 7 bases that match TRBD1. J was trimmed by 4 bases and V by 8 bases; bases with no gene match: 8. Germline CDR1 LNHDA, CDR2 SQIVND (reference sequence). The CDR3 runs 14 residues. The CDR3 DNA reads TGTGCCAGTGCAGGACAGGAAGAAAATCAGCCCCAGCATTTT. It codes for CASAGQEENQPQHF. The full variable domain, rest sourced from reference TRBV19 and TRBJ1-5, is DGGITQSPKYLFRKEGQNVTLSCEQNLNHDAMYWYRQDPGQGLRLIYYSQIVNDFQKGDIAEGYSVSREKKESFPLTVTSAQKNPTAFYLCASAGQEENQPQHFGDGTRLSIL.

The genes are TRBV7-2 and TRBJ1-3; D uncertain. CDR3 length: 15 residues. Germline CDR1 is SGHTA and CDR2 is FQGNSA. Trimming left V 5 bases short and J 0 bases short, with 11 bases between. CDR3 DNA sequence: TGTGCCAGCAGCCCCACACTAAACTCTGGAAACACCATATATTTT. Residues: CASSPTLNSGNTIYF. Full variable domain (remainder filled in from reference TRBV7-2 and TRBJ1-3): GAGVSQSPSNKVTEKGKDVELRCDPISGHTALYWYRQSLGQGLEFLIYFQGNSAPDKSGLPSDRFSAERTGGSVSTLTIQRTQQEDSAVYLCASSPTLNSGNTIYFGEGSWLTVV.

The J gene is TRBJ2-3, the V gene TRBV27, with D tentatively TRBD2 (5 bases). V was pared by 7 bases and J by 8 bases, with 16 bases between. Germline V CDR1 and CDR2: MNHEY, SMNVEV (reference sequence). The length of the CDR3 is 13 residues. The CDR3 DNA follows: TGTGCCAGCAAAGCGGACTCTGGGGTTACGCAGTATTTT. It codes for CASKADSGVTQYF.

The chain employs TRBV23-1 and TRBJ1-1; TRBD1 agrees at 10 bases. TRBV23-1 is treated as an ORF (open reading frame) with a function not yet certain. V was pared by 3 bases and J by 8 bases, with 3 bases of the junction left unmatched. CDR3 length: 13 residues. CDR3 sequence (DNA): TGCGCCAGCAGTCATGAGACAGGGGGCGAAGCTTTCTTT. Translated: CASSHETGGEAFF.